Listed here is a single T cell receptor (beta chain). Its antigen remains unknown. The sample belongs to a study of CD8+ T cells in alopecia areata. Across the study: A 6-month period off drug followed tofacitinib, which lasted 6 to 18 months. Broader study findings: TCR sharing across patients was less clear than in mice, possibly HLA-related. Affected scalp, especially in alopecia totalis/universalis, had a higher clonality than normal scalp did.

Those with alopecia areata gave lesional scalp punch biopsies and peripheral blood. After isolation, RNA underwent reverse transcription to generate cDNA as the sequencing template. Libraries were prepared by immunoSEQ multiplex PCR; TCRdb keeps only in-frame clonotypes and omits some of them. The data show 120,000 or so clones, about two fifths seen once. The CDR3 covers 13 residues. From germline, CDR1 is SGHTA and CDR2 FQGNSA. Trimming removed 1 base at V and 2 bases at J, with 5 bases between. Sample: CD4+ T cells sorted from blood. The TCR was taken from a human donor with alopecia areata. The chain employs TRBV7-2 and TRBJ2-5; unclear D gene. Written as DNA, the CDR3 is TGTGCCAGCAGCTTAGTGGGGCAAGAGACCCAGTACTTC. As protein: CASSLVGQETQYF.